The TCR beta chain described here comes from a study of blood T cell repertoires in COVID-19. Study at large: Researchers got acute and convalescent COVID-19 samples from the United States, Italy and Spain. PBMCs, B-cell-depleted T cells, or T cells were the source of the cDNA or gDNA that made up the material.

Original processing notes: Amplification of reference gene primers was used by the study to estimate nucleated cell counts. Assay used: immunoSEQ multiplex PCR; TCRdb lists only in-frame clones, some missing. That table is the source of V, J and clone size, and D and trimming were worked out from the DNA. The table records 88,000 or so clones, around 85% of them present only once. Per germline, CDR1 MDHEN and CDR2 SYDVKM. CDR3 length equals 13 residues. The V and J ends lost 6 bases and 7 bases, in that order; junction bases with no gene match: 5. Sample: peripheral blood. This clonotype was obtained from a man between 60 and 75 years old with acute or convalescent COVID-19. V is TRBV28 and J is TRBJ2-1, with 8 bases that match TRBD2. CDR3 coding DNA: TGTGCCAGCAGAAGCGGGAGATGGAATGAGCAGTTCTTC. Translated, it gives CASRSGRWNEQFF.